Shown below are 8 T cell receptor beta chains from a single sample sequenced in a study of Graves' ophthalmopathy and Graves' hyperthyroidism. The study amplified TCR beta CDR3 regions using RNA transcripts. HTBI-primed RT-PCR formed the first round, and a multiplex PCR formed the second. TCRdb called the multiplex PCR reads again in MiXCR, with one record for every CDR3 protein. The sample holds over a million distinct CDR3 sequences, about 35% seen once. The specimen sequenced was peripheral blood or thyroid tissue (not recorded which). Receptors were obtained from an adult man with Graves' hyperthyroidism.

This clonotype was picked up many times. The chain uses TRBV24-1 and TRBJ2-2; no definite D call. The CDR3 has 16 residues. Germline lookup yields CDR1 KGHDR and CDR2 SFDVKD. Between the trimmed V and J ends, which lost 3 bases and 7 bases, there was a span of 17 bases. The CDR3 DNA sequence: TGTGCCACCAGTGATACCGGGTCAACCACCATCGGGGAGCTGTTTTTT. Translation gives CATSDTGSTTIGELFF.

The gene calls are TRBV19 and TRBJ1-5; D gene uncertain. This CDR3 has 15 amino acids. Looked up from germline, CDR1 is LNHDA and CDR2 is SQIVND (reference sequence). V was clipped by 1 base and J by 5 bases, with 12 bases between them. The CDR3 nucleotides read TGTGCCAGTAGTATAGGACGAGGTCCCCATCAGCCCCAGCATTTT. Its translation: CASSIGRGPHQPQHF.

This clonotype appeared a few times. V and J are TRBV30 and TRBJ2-7; 12 bases align to TRBD2. The CDR3 totals 16 residues. Trimming removed 1 base from V and 3 bases from J; junction bases left unmatched: 7. Per the germline V gene, CDR1 is GTSNPN and CDR2 is SVGIG (reference sequence). The CDR3 coding sequence is TGTGCCTGGAGTGGGATGACTAGCGGGAGTCTCTACGAGCAGTACTTC. The encoded protein is CAWSGMTSGSLYEQYF.

This clonotype showed up many times. The chain employs TRBV2 and TRBJ1-5; D remains ambiguous. The V end lost 6 bases, the J end lost 8 bases, and 14 bases lay between the germline ends. The CDR3 spans 13 residues. The germline gives CDR1 SNHLY, CDR2 FYNNEI. The CDR3 protein is CASRGDGWEPQHF. Here the CDR3 DNA reads TGTGCCAGCAGGGGAGACGGTTGGGAGCCCCAGCATTTT.

The chain recombines TRBV2 with TRBJ1-1; 11 bases agree with TRBD1. CDR3 length: 16 residues. Trimming at V came to 6 bases and at J to 0 bases, leaving 6 bases not matched to a gene. Germline V gives CDR1 SNHLY, CDR2 FYNNEI. The CDR3 is CASSGRDRGLNTEAFF. The CDR3 nucleotides read TGTGCCAGCAGCGGCCGGGACAGGGGGTTGAACACTGAAGCTTTCTTT.

This clonotype was seen more than once but under ten times. The rearrangement joins TRBV6-2 or TRBV6-3 to TRBJ2-7; the D call may be TRBD1 or TRBD2 (5 bases each). V was shortened by 0 bases and J by 6 bases, with 18 bases between the two germline ends. CDR1 and CDR2 from the germline V gene are MNHEY and SVGEGT. The CDR3 runs to 16 residues. The CDR3 loop is CASSYSIRDPTIEQYF. The DNA of the CDR3 is TGTGCCAGCAGTTACTCGATACGGGACCCAACTATCGAGCAGTACTTC.

The table lists this clonotype with many counts. The gene calls are TRBV2 and TRBJ2-2, with 14 bases fitting TRBD2. From germline, CDR1 is SNHLY and CDR2 FYNNEI. This CDR3 spans 17 amino acids. Germline trimming cut 6 bases from V and 2 bases from J; bases unmatched to any gene: 5. The CDR3 sequence is CASRPGTSGGNTGELFF. The CDR3 nucleotides read TGTGCCAGCAGGCCCGGGACTAGCGGGGGAAACACCGGGGAGCTGTTTTTT.

This clonotype was seen only a few times. The CDR3: CASSLTRQGYHYGYTF. The CDR3 bases are TGTGCCAGCAGTTTAACTCGACAGGGTTATCACTATGGCTACACCTTC. The chain links TRBV6-6 to TRBJ1-2, with 7 bases fitting TRBD1. This CDR3 is 16 amino acids long. V shed 4 bases, J shed 3 bases, and the junction held 11 bases outside the gene matches. Germline CDR1 and CDR2: MNHNY and SVGAGI (reference sequence).